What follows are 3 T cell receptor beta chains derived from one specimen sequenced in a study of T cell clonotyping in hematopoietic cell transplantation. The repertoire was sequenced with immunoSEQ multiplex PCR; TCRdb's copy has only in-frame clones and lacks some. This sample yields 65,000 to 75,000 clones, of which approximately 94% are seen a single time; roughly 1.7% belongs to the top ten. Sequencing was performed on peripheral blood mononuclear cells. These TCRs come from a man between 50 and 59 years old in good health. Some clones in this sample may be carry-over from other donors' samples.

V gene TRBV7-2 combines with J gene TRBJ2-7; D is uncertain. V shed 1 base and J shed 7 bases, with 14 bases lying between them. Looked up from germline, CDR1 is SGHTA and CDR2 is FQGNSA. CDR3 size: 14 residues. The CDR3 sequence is CASSLVGSQGEQYF. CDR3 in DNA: TGTGCCAGCAGCTTAGTGGGCAGCCAAGGGGAGCAGTACTTC.

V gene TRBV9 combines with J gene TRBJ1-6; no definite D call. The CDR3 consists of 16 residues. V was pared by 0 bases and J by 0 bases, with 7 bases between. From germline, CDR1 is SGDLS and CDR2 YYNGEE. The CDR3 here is CASSVGAHSYNSPLHF. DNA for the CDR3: TGTGCCAGCAGCGTAGGGGCGCACTCCTATAATTCACCCCTCCACTTT.

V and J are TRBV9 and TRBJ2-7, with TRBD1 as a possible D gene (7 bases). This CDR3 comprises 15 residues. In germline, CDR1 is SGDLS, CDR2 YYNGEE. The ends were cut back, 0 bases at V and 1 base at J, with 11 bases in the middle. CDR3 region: CASSVGGDSSYEQYF. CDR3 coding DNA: TGTGCCAGCAGCGTAGGGGGGGACAGTTCCTACGAGCAGTACTTC.